These T cell receptor beta chains were read from a single sample in a study of cytomegalovirus exposure and HLA in healthy donors. The data were produced by immunoSEQ multiplex PCR, yet TCRdb's version contains in-frame clones alone and is incomplete. The sample has some 350,000 clones; 87% are singletons. Sequencing was performed on PBMCs. These receptors were obtained from a woman aged 25 to 39 in good health and CMV-seropositive. Each CDR3 is given with its conserved first and last residue. A D gene is named only where the DNA matches it firmly. Not every row has a clone size; where given, it reads once, few, many or a size class.

>NA|NA|TRBV30|TRBJ2-7
CAWMVGGYEQYF
TGTGCCTGGATGGTTGGGGGCTACGAGCAGTACTTC
>NA|once|TRBV5-6|TRBJ1-1
CASRRIWGAEAFF
TGTGCCAGCAGACGTATCTGGGGGGCTGAAGCTTTCTTT
>TRBD1|NA|TRBV29-1|TRBJ2-7
CSVEASRDRHYEQYF
TGCAGCGTTGAAGCGAGCCGGGACAGACACTACGAGCAGTACTTC
>NA|once|TRBV29-1|TRBJ1-3
CSVEDTGWGNTIYF
TGCAGCGTTGAAGATACAGGGTGGGGAAACACCATATATTTT
>NA|NA|TRBV6-5|TRBJ2-6
CASSNSLSGANVLTF
TGTGCCAGCAGTAACAGCCTTTCGGGGGCCAACGTCCTGACTTTC
>TRBD1|NA|TRBV4-3|TRBJ1-6
CASSQDGGTVNSPLHF
TGCGCCAGCAGCCAAGACGGGGGGACAGTTAATTCACCCCTCCACTTT
>TRBD1|NA|TRBV9|TRBJ2-2
CASSAETGSTGELFF
TGTGCCAGCAGCGCAGAGACAGGGTCAACCGGGGAGCTGTTTTTT
>NA|NA|TRBV13|TRBJ2-7
CASSSGGRSYEQYF
TGTGCCAGCAGCTCGGGGGGCCGGTCCTACGAGCAGTACTTC
>NA|NA|TRBV15|TRBJ2-3
CATSRRNLVDTQYF
TGTGCCACCAGCAGACGAAACCTGGTAGATACGCAGTATTTT
>NA|once|TRBV5-6|TRBJ2-7
CASTWPGGKQYF
TGTGCCAGCACCTGGCCCGGGGGCAAGCAGTACTTC
>TRBD2|NA|TRBV4-3|TRBJ2-1
CASSQDRLAGGAFYNEQFF
TGCGCCAGCAGCCAAGATAGGCTAGCGGGGGGGGCCTTCTACAATGAGCAGTTCTTC
>NA|NA|TRBV28|TRBJ1-5
CASSLLGNQPQHF
TGTGCCAGCAGTTTATTAGGGAATCAGCCCCAGCATTTT
>TRBD1|NA|TRBV5-4|TRBJ2-3
CASSAGQGDTQYF
TGTGCCAGCAGCGCGGGACAGGGTGATACGCAGTATTTT
>NA|NA|TRBV2|TRBJ2-7
CASSPGSLVVYEQYF
TGTGCCAGCAGCCCAGGGTCATTGGTGGTCTACGAGCAGTACTTC
>TRBD2|NA|TRBV6-4|TRBJ2-1
CASSKRTSGYNEQFF
TGTGCCAGCAGTAAGCGGACTAGCGGTTACAATGAGCAGTTCTTC
>NA|NA|TRBV6-5|TRBJ2-7
CASRGPSYEQYF
TGTGCCAGCAGGGGACCTTCCTACGAGCAGTACTTC
>TRBD1|NA|TRBV6-6|TRBJ2-7
CASSYGTGGITTGQYF
TGTGCCAGCAGTTACGGGACAGGTGGGATTACTACGGGGCAGTACTTC
>NA|NA|TRBV27|TRBJ1-4
CASRRQTTNEKLFF
TGTGCCAGCAGAAGACAGACAACTAATGAAAAACTGTTTTTT
>TRBD1|NA|TRBV27|TRBJ1-5
CATSDRAQYSNQPQHF
TGTGCCACCTCGGACAGGGCACAATATAGCAATCAGCCCCAGCATTTT
>NA|few|TRBV5-6|TRBJ2-7
CASSQTGTEQYF
TGTGCCAGCAGTCAAACAGGGACCGAGCAGTACTTC
>TRBD1|once|TRBV19|TRBJ2-7
CASSQGQGAYEQYF
TGTGCCAGTAGCCAGGGACAGGGGGCCTACGAGCAGTACTTC
>NA|few|TRBV6-6|TRBJ2-7
CASSYQAIYEQYF
TGTGCCAGCAGTTATCAGGCGATCTACGAGCAGTACTTC
>NA|few|TRBV4-2|TRBJ1-1
CASSQSFQGSEAFF
TGTGCCAGCAGCCAAAGCTTTCAAGGCTCTGAAGCTTTCTTT
>NA|NA|TRBV7-9|TRBJ2-7
CASSTLPGRPDSYEQYF
TGTGCCAGCAGCACCTTGCCGGGACGGCCAGACTCCTACGAGCAGTACTTC
>NA|NA|TRBV15|TRBJ2-7
CATSRGGARDSSYEQYF
TGTGCCACCAGCAGAGGAGGGGCGCGGGACAGCTCCTACGAGCAGTACTTC
>NA|NA|TRBV7-2|TRBJ1-2
CASSLGQSNYGYTF
TGTGCCAGCAGCTTAGGACAGTCTAACTATGGCTACACCTTC
>NA|NA|TRBV7-6|TRBJ1-2
CASSLGAGDNYGYTF
TGTGCCAGCAGCTTGGGCGCAGGCGATAACTATGGCTACACCTTC
>TRBD2|NA|TRBV28|TRBJ2-7
CASRPPREGLAYEQYF
TGTGCCAGCAGGCCCCCCCGGGAGGGGTTGGCCTACGAGCAGTACTTC
>NA|NA|TRBV5-6|TRBJ2-7
CASSLALDRHTISYEQYF
TGTGCCAGCAGCTTGGCTCTGGACAGACACACGATCTCCTACGAGCAGTACTTC
>NA|NA|TRBV2|TRBJ2-2
CASRPDTAVPGELFF
TGTGCCAGCAGACCTGATACGGCTGTACCCGGGGAGCTGTTTTTT
>NA|NA|TRBV4-3|TRBJ2-5
CASSPRGLRQETQYF
TGCGCCAGCAGCCCTCGCGGTCTTCGCCAAGAGACCCAGTACTTC
>NA|once|TRBV6-5|TRBJ1-2
CASSQGGLLYGYTF
TGTGCCAGCAGCCAGGGAGGTCTCCTCTATGGCTACACCTTC
>TRBD1|NA|TRBV28|TRBJ1-5
CASSPRDRVNQPQHF
TGTGCCAGCAGTCCCCGGGACAGAGTCAATCAGCCCCAGCATTTT
>NA|NA|TRBV18|TRBJ2-2
CASSPPWSGELFF
TGTGCCAGCTCACCACCGTGGTCCGGGGAGCTGTTTTTT
>TRBD1|NA|TRBV9|TRBJ2-7
CASSDRQGAPYEQYF
TGTGCCAGCAGCGATCGACAGGGGGCTCCGTACGAGCAGTACTTC
>NA|NA|TRBV5-4|TRBJ2-7
CASSFVGDLYEQYF
TGTGCCAGCAGCTTCGTAGGGGACCTCTACGAGCAGTACTTC
>TRBD1|NA|TRBV28|TRBJ1-2
CASSPLLGTGDNYGYTF
TGTGCCAGCAGTCCCCTACTGGGGACAGGGGATAACTATGGCTACACCTTC
>NA|NA|TRBV5-6|TRBJ1-5
CASSLYSNQPQHF
TGTGCCAGCAGCTTGTACAGTAATCAGCCCCAGCATTTT
>TRBD1|NA|TRBV9|TRBJ1-6
CASSARQGDNSPLHF
TGTGCCAGCAGCGCTCGACAGGGCGATAATTCACCCCTCCACTTT
>TRBD2|few|TRBV7-8|TRBJ2-7
CASSIPGGRYEQYF
TGTGCCAGCAGCATACCCGGGGGGAGGTACGAGCAGTACTTC
>NA|NA|TRBV4-1|TRBJ2-5
CASSQRGETQYF
TGCGCCAGCAGCCAACGGGGAGAGACCCAGTACTTC
>TRBD2|NA|TRBV7-3|TRBJ2-1
CASSISGDYNEQFF
TGTGCCAGCAGCATCAGCGGGGACTACAATGAGCAGTTCTTC
>TRBD1|NA|TRBV14|TRBJ2-1
CASSLFLSGGSEQFF
TGTGCCAGCAGTCTATTCTTATCAGGGGGCAGTGAGCAGTTCTTC
>NA|NA|TRBV4-3|TRBJ1-1
CASSQVQMGMNTEAFF
TGCGCCAGCAGCCAAGTTCAGATGGGTATGAACACTGAAGCTTTCTTT
>TRBD1|NA|TRBV5-1|TRBJ2-1
CASSLRQGVRNEQFF
TGCGCCAGCAGCTTAAGACAGGGGGTAAGAAATGAGCAGTTCTTC
>NA|NA|TRBV21-1|TRBJ2-1
CASSQTGLGYNEQFF
TGTGCCAGCAGCCAGACGGGACTAGGATACAATGAGCAGTTCTTC
>TRBD1|NA|TRBV19|TRBJ2-7
CASCLGQGPYEQYF
TGTGCCAGTTGCCTGGGACAGGGACCCTACGAGCAGTACTTC
>NA|NA|TRBV27|TRBJ2-1
CASSLSAGPTIPYNEQFF
TGTGCCAGCAGTTTATCAGCAGGCCCCACTATCCCTTACAATGAGCAGTTCTTC
>NA|NA|TRBV28|TRBJ1-1
CASSLSVPRLNTEAFF
TGTGCCAGCAGTTTAAGTGTTCCCAGGTTGAACACTGAAGCTTTCTTT